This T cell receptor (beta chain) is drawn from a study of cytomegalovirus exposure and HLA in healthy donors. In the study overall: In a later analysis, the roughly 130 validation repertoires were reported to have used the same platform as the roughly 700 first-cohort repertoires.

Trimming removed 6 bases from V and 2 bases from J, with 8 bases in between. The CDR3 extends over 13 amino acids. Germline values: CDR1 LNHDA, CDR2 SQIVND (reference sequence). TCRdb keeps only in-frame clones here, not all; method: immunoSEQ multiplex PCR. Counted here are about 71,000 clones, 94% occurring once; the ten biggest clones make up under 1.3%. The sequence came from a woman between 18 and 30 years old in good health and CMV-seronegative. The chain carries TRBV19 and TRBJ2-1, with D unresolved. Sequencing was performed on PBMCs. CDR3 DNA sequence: TGTGCCAGTAGAGCTCGGGCCTACAATGAGCAGTTCTTC. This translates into CASRARAYNEQFF. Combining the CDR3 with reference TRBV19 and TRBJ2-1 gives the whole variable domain DGGITQSPKYLFRKEGQNVTLSCEQNLNHDAMYWYRQDPGQGLRLIYYSQIVNDFQKGDIAEGYSVSREKKESFPLTVTSAQKNPTAFYLCASRARAYNEQFFGPGTRLTVL.